This TCR beta chain comes out of a study of cytotoxic CD8 clonotypes in ibrutinib-treated CLL. The overall study: Response material was collected after a median around 12 months of treatment, range 6 to 36. General study findings and limits: Lymph node repertoires were not studied, and sampling times were unmatched.

Note on this clone: Its antigen is not identified.

Measured with immunoSEQ multiplex PCR; TCRdb has only the in-frame clones, and not every one. The sample lists about 310,000 clones, around four fifths seen once, with over 6.5% in the top ten. Trimming left V 1 base short and J 1 base short, with 7 bases between. Germline V lookup: CDR1 LGHNA, CDR2 YNFKEQ. The CDR3 has 14 amino acids. The source of approximately 2 micrograms of genomic DNA for TCR beta libraries was cryopreserved PBMCs. The TCR originated in a human donor with chronic lymphocytic leukemia. The J gene is TRBJ2-5, the V gene TRBV4-2; D remains ambiguous. The source was PBMCs, collected before ibrutinib treatment. For the CDR3, the DNA is TGTGCCAGCAGCCAAGGGTCGGCCCAAGAGACCCAGTACTTC. Protein sequence: CASSQGSAQETQYF.